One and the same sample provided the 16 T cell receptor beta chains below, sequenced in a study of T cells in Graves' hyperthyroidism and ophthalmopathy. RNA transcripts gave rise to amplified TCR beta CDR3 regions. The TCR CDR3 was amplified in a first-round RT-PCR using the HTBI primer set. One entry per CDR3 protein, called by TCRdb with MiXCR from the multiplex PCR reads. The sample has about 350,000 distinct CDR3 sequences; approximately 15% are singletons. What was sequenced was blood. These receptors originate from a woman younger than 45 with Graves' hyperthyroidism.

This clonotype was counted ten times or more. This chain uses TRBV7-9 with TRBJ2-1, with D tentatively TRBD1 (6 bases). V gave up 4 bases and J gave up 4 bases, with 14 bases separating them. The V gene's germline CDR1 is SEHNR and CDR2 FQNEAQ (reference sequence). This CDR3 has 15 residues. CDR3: CASSSTPQGYNEQFF. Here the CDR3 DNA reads TGTGCCAGCAGCTCAACTCCACAGGGATACAATGAGCAGTTCTTC.

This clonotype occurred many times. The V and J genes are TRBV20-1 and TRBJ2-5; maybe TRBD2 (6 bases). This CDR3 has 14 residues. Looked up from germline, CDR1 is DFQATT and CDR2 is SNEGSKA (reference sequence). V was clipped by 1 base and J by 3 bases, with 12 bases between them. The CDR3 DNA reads TGCAGTGCTAGAGGGTTCAGGGAGGAAGAGACCCAGTACTTC. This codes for CSARGFREEETQYF.

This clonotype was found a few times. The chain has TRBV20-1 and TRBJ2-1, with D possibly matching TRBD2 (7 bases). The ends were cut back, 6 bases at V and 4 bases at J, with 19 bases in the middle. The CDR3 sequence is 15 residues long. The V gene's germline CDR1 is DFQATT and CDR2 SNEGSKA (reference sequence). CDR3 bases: TGCAGTGCCCCTATGGGGAGGGGGAATTACAATGAGCAGTTCTTC. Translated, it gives CSAPMGRGNYNEQFF.

CDR3 nucleotide sequence: TGCAGTGCTAGAGACGCGGGAGCCGGGAACATTCAGTACTTC. This sequence encodes CSARDAGAGNIQYF. The V and J genes are TRBV20-1 and TRBJ2-4; 7 bases align to TRBD2. The CDR3 runs to 14 residues. V dropped 0 bases and J dropped 7; count of bases not matched to a gene: 6. Germline assignment: CDR1 DFQATT and CDR2 SNEGSKA (reference sequence).

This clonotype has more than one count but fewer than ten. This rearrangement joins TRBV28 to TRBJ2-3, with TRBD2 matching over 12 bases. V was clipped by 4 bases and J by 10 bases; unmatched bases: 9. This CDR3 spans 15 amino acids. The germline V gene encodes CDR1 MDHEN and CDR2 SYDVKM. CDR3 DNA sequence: TGTGCCAGCAGTTCCAGGACTAGCGGGATTAACGCGCAGTATTTT. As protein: CASSSRTSGINAQYF.

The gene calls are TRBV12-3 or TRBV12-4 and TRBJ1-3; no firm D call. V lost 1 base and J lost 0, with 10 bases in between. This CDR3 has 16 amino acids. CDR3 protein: CASSLEGSSSGNTIYF. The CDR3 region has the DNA TGTGCCAGCAGTTTAGAGGGATCCTCCTCTGGAAACACCATATATTTT.

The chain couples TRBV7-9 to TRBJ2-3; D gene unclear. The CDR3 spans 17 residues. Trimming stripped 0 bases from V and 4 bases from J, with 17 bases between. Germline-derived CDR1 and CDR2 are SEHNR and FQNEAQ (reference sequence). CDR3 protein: CASSLALGAANADTQYF. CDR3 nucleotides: TGTGCCAGCAGCTTAGCGCTAGGTGCAGCGAATGCAGATACGCAGTATTTT.

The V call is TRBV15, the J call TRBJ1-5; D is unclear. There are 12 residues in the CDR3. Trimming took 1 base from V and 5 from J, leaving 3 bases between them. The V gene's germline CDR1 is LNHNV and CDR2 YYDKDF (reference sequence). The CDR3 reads CATSRADQPQHF. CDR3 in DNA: TGTGCCACCAGCAGAGCCGATCAGCCCCAGCATTTT.

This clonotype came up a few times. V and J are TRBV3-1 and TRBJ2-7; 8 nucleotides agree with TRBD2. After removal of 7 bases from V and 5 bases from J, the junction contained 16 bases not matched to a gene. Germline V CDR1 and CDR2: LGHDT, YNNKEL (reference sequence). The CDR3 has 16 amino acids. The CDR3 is CASTNAWAGGGHEQYF. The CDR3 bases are TGTGCCAGCACCAACGCGTGGGCGGGAGGCGGCCACGAGCAGTACTTC.

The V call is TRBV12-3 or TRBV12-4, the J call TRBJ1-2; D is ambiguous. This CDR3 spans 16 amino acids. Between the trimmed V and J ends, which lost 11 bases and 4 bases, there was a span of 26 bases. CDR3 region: CAVVGSTGWGTYGYTF. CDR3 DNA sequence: TGTGCCGTTGTAGGGTCAACCGGGTGGGGAACCTATGGCTACACCTTC.

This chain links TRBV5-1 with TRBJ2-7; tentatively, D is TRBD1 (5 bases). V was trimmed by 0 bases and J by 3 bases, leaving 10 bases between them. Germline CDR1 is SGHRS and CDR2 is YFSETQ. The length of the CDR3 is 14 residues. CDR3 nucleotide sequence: TGCGCCAGCAGCTTGGGTGGACAAAACTACGAGCAGTACTTC. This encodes CASSLGGQNYEQYF.

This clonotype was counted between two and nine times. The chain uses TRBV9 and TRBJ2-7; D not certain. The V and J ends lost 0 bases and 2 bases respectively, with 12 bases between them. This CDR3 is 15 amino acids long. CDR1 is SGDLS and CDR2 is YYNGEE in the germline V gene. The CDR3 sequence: CASSVEERPTYEQYF. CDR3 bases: TGTGCCAGCAGCGTAGAAGAGCGACCGACCTACGAGCAGTACTTC.

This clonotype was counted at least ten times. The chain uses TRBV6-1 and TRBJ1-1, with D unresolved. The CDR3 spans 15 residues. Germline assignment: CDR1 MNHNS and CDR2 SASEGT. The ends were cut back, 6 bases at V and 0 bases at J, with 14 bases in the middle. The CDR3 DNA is TGTGCCAGCAGATGGGCAGCTAATTTGAACACTGAAGCTTTCTTT. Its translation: CASRWAANLNTEAFF.

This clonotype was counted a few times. In DNA, the CDR3 is TGCAGTGCGGCAAGGGACCTCTCTGGAAACACCATATATTTT. Protein: CSAARDLSGNTIYF. The chain recombines TRBV20-1 with TRBJ1-3, with a tentative D call TRBD1 (5 bases). V was cut by 6 bases and J by 0 bases, with 12 bases left in between. There are 14 residues in the CDR3. Germline loops: CDR1 DFQATT, CDR2 SNEGSKA (reference sequence).

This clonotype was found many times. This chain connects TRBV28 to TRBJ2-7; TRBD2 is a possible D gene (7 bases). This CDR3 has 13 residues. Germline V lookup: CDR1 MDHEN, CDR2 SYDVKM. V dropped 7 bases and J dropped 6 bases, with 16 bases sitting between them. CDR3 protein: CASTVGGGSEQYF. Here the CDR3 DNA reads TGTGCCAGCACCGTGGGGGGCGGGAGCGAGCAGTACTTC.

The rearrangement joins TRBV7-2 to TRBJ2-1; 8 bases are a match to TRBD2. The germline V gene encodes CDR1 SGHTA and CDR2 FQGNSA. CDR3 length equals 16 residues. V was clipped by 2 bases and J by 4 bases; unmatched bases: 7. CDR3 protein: CASSLSGSGGYNEQFF. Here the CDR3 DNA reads TGTGCCAGCAGCTTAAGCGGGAGTGGGGGGTACAATGAGCAGTTCTTC.